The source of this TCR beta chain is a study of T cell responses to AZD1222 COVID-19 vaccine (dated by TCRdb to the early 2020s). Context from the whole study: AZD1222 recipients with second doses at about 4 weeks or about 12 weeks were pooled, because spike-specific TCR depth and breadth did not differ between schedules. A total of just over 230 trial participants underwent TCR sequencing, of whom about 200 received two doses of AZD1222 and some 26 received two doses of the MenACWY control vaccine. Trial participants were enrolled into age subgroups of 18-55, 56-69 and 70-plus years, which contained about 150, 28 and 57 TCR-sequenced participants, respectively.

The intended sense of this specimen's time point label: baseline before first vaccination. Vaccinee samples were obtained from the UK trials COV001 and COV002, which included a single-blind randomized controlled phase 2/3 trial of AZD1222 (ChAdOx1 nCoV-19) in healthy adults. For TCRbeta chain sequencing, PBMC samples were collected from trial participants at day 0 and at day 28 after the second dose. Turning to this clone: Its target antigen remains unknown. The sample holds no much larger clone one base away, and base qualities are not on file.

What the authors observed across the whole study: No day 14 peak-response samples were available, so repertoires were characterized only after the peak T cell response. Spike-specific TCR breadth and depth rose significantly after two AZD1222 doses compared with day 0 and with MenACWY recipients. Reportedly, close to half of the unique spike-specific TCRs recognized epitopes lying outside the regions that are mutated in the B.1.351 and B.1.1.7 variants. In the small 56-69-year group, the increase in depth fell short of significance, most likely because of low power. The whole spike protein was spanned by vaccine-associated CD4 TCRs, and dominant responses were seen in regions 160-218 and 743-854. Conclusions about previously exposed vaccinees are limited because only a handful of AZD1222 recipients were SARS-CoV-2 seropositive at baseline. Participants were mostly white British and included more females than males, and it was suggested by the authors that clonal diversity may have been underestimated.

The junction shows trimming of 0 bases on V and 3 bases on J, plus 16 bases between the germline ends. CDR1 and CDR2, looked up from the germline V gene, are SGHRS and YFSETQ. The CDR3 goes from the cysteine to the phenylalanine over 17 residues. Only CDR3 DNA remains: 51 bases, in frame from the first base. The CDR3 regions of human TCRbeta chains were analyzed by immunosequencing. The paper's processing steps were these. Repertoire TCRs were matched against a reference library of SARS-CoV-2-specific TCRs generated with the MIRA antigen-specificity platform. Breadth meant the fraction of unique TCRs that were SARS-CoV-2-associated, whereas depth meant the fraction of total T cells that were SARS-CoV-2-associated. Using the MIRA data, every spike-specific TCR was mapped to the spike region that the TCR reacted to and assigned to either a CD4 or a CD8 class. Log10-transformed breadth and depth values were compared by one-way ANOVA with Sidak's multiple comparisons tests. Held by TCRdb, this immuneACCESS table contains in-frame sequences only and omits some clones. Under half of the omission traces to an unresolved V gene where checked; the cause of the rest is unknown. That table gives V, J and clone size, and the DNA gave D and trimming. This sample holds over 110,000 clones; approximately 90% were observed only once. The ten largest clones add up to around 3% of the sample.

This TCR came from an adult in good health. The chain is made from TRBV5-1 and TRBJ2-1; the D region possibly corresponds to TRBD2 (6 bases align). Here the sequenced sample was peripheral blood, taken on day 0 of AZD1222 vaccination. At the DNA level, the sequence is TGCGCCAGCAGCTTGGTGGTGGGGGGTAGCAACTACAATGAGCAGTTCTTC. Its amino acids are CASSLVVGGSNYNEQFF.